A single sample gave rise to the 3 T cell receptor beta chains below, sequenced in a study of CD8 T cells in ankylosing spondylitis. Via MiXCR, TCRdb re-called the 5' RACE reads, giving one row per CDR3 protein. Of about 5,700 distinct CDR3 sequences listed, 2.1% were seen once; the top ten hold roughly half. Sequenced: blood, either unsorted or a sorted T cell fraction (not recorded which). The receptors come from a male donor with ankylosing spondylitis or in good health (not recorded which).

This clonotype was recorded at least ten times. The chain is built from TRBV9 and TRBJ2-4; D is undetermined. The CDR3 is 13 amino acids. The V gene lost 0 bases and the J gene lost 5 bases, with 6 bases spanning the gap. CDR1 and CDR2 from the germline V gene are SGDLS and YYNGEE. DNA of the CDR3: TGTGCCAGCAGCGTAGAGAACGAAAACATTCAGTACTTC. Translated, it gives CASSVENENIQYF.

This clonotype has a count of ten or more. The chain couples TRBV9 to TRBJ2-2, with TRBD2 identical over 12 bases. Germline trimming cut 3 bases from V and 6 bases from J; bases unmatched to any gene: 6. This CDR3 has 16 residues. Germline V gene sequence: CDR1 SGDLS, CDR2 YYNGEE. The CDR3 loop reads CASSAPSSGRAGELFF. CDR3 in DNA: TGTGCCAGCAGCGCCCCTTCTAGCGGGAGGGCCGGGGAGCTGTTTTTT.

This clonotype rates as medium-sized. The V gene is TRBV9, the J gene TRBJ2-6; D is unclear. The V end was cut by 4 bases, the J end by 0 bases, with 5 bases between. The CDR3 covers 14 residues. The germline V gene has CDR1 SGDLS and CDR2 YYNGEE. The CDR3 DNA sequence: TGTGCCAGCAGCCCGAGCTCTGGGGCCAACGTCCTGACTTTC. It yields the protein CASSPSSGANVLTF.